This T cell receptor beta chain originates from a study of T cells in Graves' hyperthyroidism and ophthalmopathy. This clonotype appeared a few times. The antigen is unknown. Subjects aged 18 to 65 presented with newly diagnosed hyperthyroidism of less than 2 months' duration. Exclusion of a patient resulted from uncontrolled infection, other autoimmune disease, pregnancy or lactation. The diagnoses drew upon clinical symptoms, serum thyroxine and TRAb, thyroid ultrasound and orbital computed tomography. TCR beta CDR3 region amplification was performed from RNA transcripts. Primed by the HTBI set, a first-round RT-PCR was run on the TCR CDR3. TCRdb reanalysed the multiplex PCR reads using MiXCR and keeps one entry per CDR3 protein. The sample yields 750,000 to 900,000 distinct CDR3 sequences, about 38% seen once. Germline-derived CDR1 and CDR2 are SNHLY and FYNNEI. This CDR3 region has 16 residues. V dropped 4 bases and J dropped 0 bases, with 12 bases sitting between them.

Notes on the study in general: Clonotypes that were expanded in thyroid above 0.001 mostly appeared in blood too.

The clonotype was recovered from a man younger than 35 with Graves' hyperthyroidism. Sequencing was carried out using blood. The chain employs TRBV2 and TRBJ2-2; D ambiguous. Written as DNA, the CDR3 is TGTGCCAGCAGTGGTCTCGGCGCTTCGAACACCGGGGAGCTGTTTTTT. Translating gives CASSGLGASNTGELFF. The full variable domain, in which reference TRBV2 and TRBJ2-2 provide the parts outside the CDR3, is EPEVTQTPSHQVTQMGQEVILRCVPISNHLYFYWYRQILGQKVEFLVSFYNNEISEKSEIFDDQFSVERPDGSNFTLKIRSTKLEDSAMYFCASSGLGASNTGELFFGEGSRLTVL.